This T cell receptor (beta chain) came from a study of vaccination effects on CD4 cells after COVID-19 (dated 2022 in TCRdb). Looking at the study overall: Post-vaccine samples across the study were collected a median of 72 days after the second dose, with a range of 14 to 241. In both COVID-19 convalescent patients and infection-naive vaccine recipients, the study compared SARS-CoV-2 spike-specific CD4+ TCR repertoires from before mRNA vaccination with those from after it. The full study included 9 to 10 COVID-19 convalescent patients and a few SARS-CoV-2-naive healthy vaccine recipients. Cultures from other donors in the study were sequenced using the Oncomine TCR Beta short-read assay on an Illumina iSeq 100.

The method behind the library was the immunoSEQ multiplex PCR assay. DNA from the cultured, isolated CD4+ T cells was subjected to TCR beta CDR3 sequencing. In the original analysis: Non-productive TCR sequences were removed and reads were trimmed to the CDR3 region, keeping CDR3s of at least 7 amino acids. The MANAFEST web app was used to pick out antigen-specific clonotypes by comparing their expansion in peptide wells with that in reference cultures. For clones to be considered positive, expansion at FDR<0.05 versus reference and all other wells, an odds ratio above 5, and a frequency above 0.1% in two replicate wells were required. Clonotypes significantly expanded in SARS-CoV-2 spike wells and in at least one common cold coronavirus spike condition were defined as cross-reactive. Levenshtein distance calculated with the stringdist R package was used to assess CDR3 similarity, and unrooted trees were constructed with ape in R 3.6.1. TCRdb stores this immuneACCESS table with in-frame sequences only. Part of the clones is absent; in the studies checked, under half of the shortfall reflects unresolved V genes, and no reason is known for the rest. That table is the source of V, J and clone size, and D and trimming were worked out from the DNA. Within this sample are around 30,000 clones, with 74% of them counted one time only. Clones ranked in the top ten supply 15% to 20% of the sample.

This clone was picked up a small number of times. Its antigen specificity is not known. One base away there is no much larger clone; base qualities are not given. To identify antigen-specific CD4+ T cell clonotypes by their expansion, the ViraFEST assay first stimulated PBMC with viral peptide pools and then applied TCR sequencing. After 10 to 11 days of culture, CD4+ T cells were isolated with the EasySep CD4+ T cell isolation kit. Each participant got two doses of an mRNA SARS-CoV-2 vaccine, either BNT162b2 or mRNA-1273. Negative nucleocapsid antibody results before and after vaccination confirmed that the healthy vaccine recipients had no prior SARS-CoV-2 infection. Each well held more than 1.5 million PBMC cultured in IMDM containing roughly 5% human AB serum, 9 to 10 IU/ml IL-2 and gentamicin, along with around 11 ug/ml peptides. On days 3 and 7, half of the culture medium was replaced with fresh IL-2-containing medium. Unless noted otherwise, every peptide stimulation condition was cultured in triplicate wells. Using Ficoll-Paque Plus gradient centrifugation, PBMC were separated from whole blood and then either used fresh or cryopreserved at -140C. The spike proteins of SARS-CoV-2 and of the common cold coronaviruses HCoV-NL63, HCoV-OC43 and HCoV-229E were spanned by overlapping peptide pools. The QIAamp micro DNA kit was used to extract genomic DNA from the cultured CD4+ T cells.

The CDR3 spans 15 residues, from the cysteine through the phenylalanine. Only CDR3 DNA remains: 45 bases, in frame from the first base. V and J are truncated by 5 bases and 4 bases respectively, leaving an intervening sequence of 15 bases. CDR1 and CDR2, per the germline V gene (reference sequence), are SGHNT and YYREEE. Study-wide findings and limitations: The study was limited by a small number of convalescent patients, and early post-infection timepoints were lacking. Both infection-induced and vaccine-induced clones contracted markedly at late post-vaccination timepoints, which is consistent with waning T cell responses. Among healthy vaccine recipients, nearly all vaccine-induced clones were SARS-CoV-2 mono-reactive, and just 1 of 255 was cross-reactive with common cold coronaviruses.

This chain is built from TRBV5-4 and TRBJ1-4; a tentative D match to TRBD1 spans 5 bases. The material was CD4+ T cells from PBMCs cultured with HCoV-OC43 spike peptides, obtained after COVID-19 vaccination. This specimen's cell subset or site label, per the study, means: HCoV-OC43 spike overlapping peptide pool stimulation. The source is a human donor who received a COVID-19 vaccine. The CDR3 sequence is CASRVGGTNNEKLFF. The bases are TGTGCCAGCAGGGTTGGGGGGACTAATAATGAAAAACTGTTTTTT.